The 10 T cell receptor beta chains presented below share a single source sample, sequenced in a study of blood T cell repertoires in COVID-19. The repertoire was sequenced with immunoSEQ multiplex PCR; TCRdb's copy has only in-frame clones and lacks some. The repertoire holds some 6,100 clones, with under 95% as singletons. The sequenced material came from peripheral blood. The receptors derive from a human donor in a cohort sampled during active COVID-19.

The rearrangement links TRBV27 to TRBJ1-1; D not resolved. Trimming took off 2 bases at V and 0 bases at J, with 7 bases between the two ends. Germline V gives CDR1 MNHEY, CDR2 SMNVEV (reference sequence). This CDR3 contains 14 residues. The CDR3 sequence is CASSLLGVNTEAFF. CDR3 sequence (DNA): TGTGCCAGCAGTTTACTAGGTGTGAACACTGAAGCTTTCTTT.

The chain couples TRBV7-2 to TRBJ2-3, with 7 bases identical to TRBD2. The V gene's germline CDR1 is SGHTA and CDR2 FQGNSA. The CDR3 is made up of 15 amino acids. The J segment lost 0 bases and the V segment lost 0 bases, leaving 0 bases of the junction unmatched. In nucleotides, the CDR3 is TGTGCCAGCAGCTTAGCGGGAGGGAGCACAGATACGCAGTATTTT. This gives the protein CASSLAGGSTDTQYF.

V and J are TRBV11-2 and TRBJ2-7; the D gene is possibly TRBD1 (6 bases). Germline CDR1 reads SGHAT; CDR2 reads FQNNGV. V lost 3 bases and J lost 0, with 9 bases in between. This CDR3 contains 14 residues. Here the CDR3 reads CASSLTGFSYEQYF. Here the CDR3 DNA reads TGTGCCAGCAGCTTGACAGGTTTCTCCTACGAGCAGTACTTC.

CDR3 nucleotides: TGCGCCAGCAGCGCCTCGGACAGCCCAGATACGCAGTATTTT. The encoded protein is CASSASDSPDTQYF. This chain joins TRBV5-1 and TRBJ2-3; TRBD1 might be the D (6 bases). CDR3 length: 14 residues. CDR1 is SGHRS and CDR2 is YFSETQ in the germline V gene. V lost 4 bases and J 4 bases, leaving 13 bases between the germline ends.

The V call is TRBV5-5, the J call TRBJ2-7; D unresolved. The germline V and J ends were trimmed by 0 bases and 2 bases, with 9 bases remaining between them. Germline values: CDR1 SGHKS, CDR2 YYEKEE (reference sequence). The CDR3 covers 14 residues. The CDR3 DNA follows: TGTGCCAGCAGCTTGGTGGAGTTCCCCTACGAGCAGTACTTC. Residues: CASSLVEFPYEQYF.

The chain is built from TRBV5-4 and TRBJ1-2, with D tentatively TRBD1 (6 bases). V was trimmed by 3 bases and J by 2 bases, leaving 11 bases between them. Germline lookup yields CDR1 SGHNT and CDR2 YYREEE (reference sequence). This CDR3 has 14 amino acids. The CDR3: CASSWEGGNYGYTF. CDR3 DNA sequence: TGTGCCAGCAGCTGGGAGGGGGGGAACTATGGCTACACCTTC.

The chain couples TRBV28 to TRBJ1-5, with D possibly TRBD1 on 5 matching bases. With 6 bases removed from V and 7 bases from J, the gap between germline ends came to 19 bases. Germline loops: CDR1 MDHEN, CDR2 SYDVKM. This CDR3 spans 15 amino acids. In DNA form, the CDR3 reads TGTGCCAGCAGCCCCCGGGACTCACAACAGCAGCCCCAGCATTTT. Translated: CASSPRDSQQQPQHF. The entire variable domain, with the rest obtained from reference TRBV28 and TRBJ1-5, is as follows: DVKVTQSSRYLVKRTGEKVFLECVQDMDHENMFWYRQDPGLGLRLIYFSYDVKMKEKGDIPEGYSVSREKKERFSLILESASTNQTSMYLCASSPRDSQQQPQHFGDGTRLSIL.

This sequence joins TRBV9 and TRBJ2-7; 9 nucleotides align to TRBD2. The CDR3 consists of 15 residues. V trimming: 0 bases; J trimming: 0 bases; junction bases outside the gene matches: 1. Germline-derived CDR1 and CDR2 are SGDLS and YYNGEE. The DNA for the CDR3 is TGTGCCAGCAGCGTAGGTAGCGGGAGCTCCTACGAGCAGTACTTC. Protein sequence: CASSVGSGSSYEQYF.

CDR3 DNA sequence: TGTGCCAGCAGCTTAGTGGGGTCCGGGACAGGGGTCGCTTTCTTT. It codes for CASSLVGSGTGVAFF. The rearrangement uses TRBV7-8 and TRBJ1-1; TRBD1 agrees at 10 bases. V dropped 1 base and J dropped 11; count of bases not matched to a gene: 10. CDR3 length: 15 residues. Germline V gene data show CDR1 as SGHVS and CDR2 as FQNEAQ.

The chain uses TRBV19 and TRBJ2-3; 10 bases match TRBD1. The V and J ends lost 5 bases and 2 bases, in that order; junction bases with no gene match: 7. CDR3 length: 16 residues. Germline values: CDR1 LNHDA, CDR2 SQIVND (reference sequence). CDR3 sequence reads: CASSPDRGPATDTQYF. CDR3 DNA: TGTGCCAGTAGTCCCGACAGGGGGCCAGCCACAGATACGCAGTATTTT.